This TCR beta chain is drawn from a study of CD8+ T cells in alopecia areata. This clone was recorded only once. Its target is not known. Sorting of PBMCs yielded the CD4+ and CD8+ T cells. As the sequencing template, cDNA was produced by extracting RNA and reverse transcribing it. Clones were sequenced by immunoSEQ multiplex PCR, and TCRdb holds only the in-frame ones, with some missing. The sample shows under 250,000 clones, approximately 60% of them seen only once. Trimming took 1 base from V and 3 from J; bases not matched to a gene: 8. The germline gives CDR1 GTSNPN, CDR2 SVGIG (reference sequence). The CDR3 sequence is 15 residues long. Study findings and constraints: It was less clear whether patients shared TCRs than it was in mice, possibly because of HLA.

The clonotype was recovered from a human donor in good health. This chain connects TRBV30 to TRBJ1-1, with 7 bases fitting TRBD1. Sequencing used CD8+ T cells sorted from blood. The CDR3 DNA reads as TGTGCCTGGAGTGCGAATCCTACAGGGGACACTGAAGCTTTCTTT. Translated, it gives CAWSANPTGDTEAFF.